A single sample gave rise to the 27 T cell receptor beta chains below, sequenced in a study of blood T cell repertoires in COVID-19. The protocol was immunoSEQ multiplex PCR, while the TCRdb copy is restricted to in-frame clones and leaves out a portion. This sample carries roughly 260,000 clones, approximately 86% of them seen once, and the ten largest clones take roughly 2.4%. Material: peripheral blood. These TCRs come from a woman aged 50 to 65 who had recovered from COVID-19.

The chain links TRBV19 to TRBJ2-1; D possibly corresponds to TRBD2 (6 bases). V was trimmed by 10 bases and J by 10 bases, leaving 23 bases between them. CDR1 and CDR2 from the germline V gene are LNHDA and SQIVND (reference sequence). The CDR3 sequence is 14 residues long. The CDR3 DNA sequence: TGTGCCACTAGCCGGGACTTGCATTCCTGGGAGCAGTTCTTC. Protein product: CATSRDLHSWEQFF.

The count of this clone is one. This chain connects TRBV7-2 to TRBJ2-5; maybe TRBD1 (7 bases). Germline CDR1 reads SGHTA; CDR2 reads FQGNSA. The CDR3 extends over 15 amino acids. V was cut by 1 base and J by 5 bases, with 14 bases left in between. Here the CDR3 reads CASSLGGRGDETQYF. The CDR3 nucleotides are TGTGCCAGCAGCTTAGGAGGCAGGGGGGACGAGACCCAGTACTTC.

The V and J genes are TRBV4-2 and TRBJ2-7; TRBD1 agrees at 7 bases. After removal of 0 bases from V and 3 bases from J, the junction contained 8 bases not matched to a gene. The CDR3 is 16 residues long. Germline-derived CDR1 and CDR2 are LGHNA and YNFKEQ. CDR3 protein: CASSQDYRGKDYEQYF. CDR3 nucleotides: TGTGCCAGCAGCCAAGATTACAGGGGCAAGGACTACGAGCAGTACTTC.

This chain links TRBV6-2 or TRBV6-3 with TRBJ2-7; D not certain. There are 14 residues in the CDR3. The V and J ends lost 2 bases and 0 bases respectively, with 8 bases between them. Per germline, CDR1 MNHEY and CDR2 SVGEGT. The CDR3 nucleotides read TGTGCCAGCAGTTACATAGAGGCCTCCTACGAGCAGTACTTC. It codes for CASSYIEASYEQYF.

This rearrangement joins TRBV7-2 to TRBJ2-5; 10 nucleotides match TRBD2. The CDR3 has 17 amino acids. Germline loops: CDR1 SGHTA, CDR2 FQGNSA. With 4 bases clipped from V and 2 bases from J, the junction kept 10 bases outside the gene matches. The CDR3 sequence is CASSSPFQAGGQETQYF. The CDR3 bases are TGTGCCAGCAGCTCCCCCTTCCAAGCGGGGGGGCAAGAGACCCAGTACTTC. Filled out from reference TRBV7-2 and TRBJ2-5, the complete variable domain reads GAGVSQSPSNKVTEKGKDVELRCDPISGHTALYWYRQSLGQGLEFLIYFQGNSAPDKSGLPSDRFSAERTGGSVSTLTIQRTQQEDSAVYLCASSSPFQAGGQETQYFGPGTRLLVL.

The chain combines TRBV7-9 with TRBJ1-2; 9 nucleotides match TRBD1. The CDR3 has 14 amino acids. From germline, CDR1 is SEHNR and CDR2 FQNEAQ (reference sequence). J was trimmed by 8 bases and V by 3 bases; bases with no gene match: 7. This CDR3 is CASSFPGQGGGYTF. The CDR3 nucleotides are TGTGCCAGCAGCTTCCCGGGACAGGGAGGAGGCTACACCTTC.

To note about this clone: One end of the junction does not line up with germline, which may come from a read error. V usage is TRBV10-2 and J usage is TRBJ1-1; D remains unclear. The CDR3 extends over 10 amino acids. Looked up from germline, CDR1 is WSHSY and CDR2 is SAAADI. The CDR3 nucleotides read TGCGCCAGCAAGAACAGTGAAGCTTTCTTT. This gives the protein CASKNSEAFF.

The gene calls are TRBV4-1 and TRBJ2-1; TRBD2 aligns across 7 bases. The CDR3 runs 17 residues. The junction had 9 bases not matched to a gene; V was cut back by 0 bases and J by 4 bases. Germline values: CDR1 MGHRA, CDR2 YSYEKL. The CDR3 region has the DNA TGCGCCAGCAGCCAAGATCAAGGCGGGAGCGGGTACAATGAGCAGTTCTTC. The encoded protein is CASSQDQGGSGYNEQFF.

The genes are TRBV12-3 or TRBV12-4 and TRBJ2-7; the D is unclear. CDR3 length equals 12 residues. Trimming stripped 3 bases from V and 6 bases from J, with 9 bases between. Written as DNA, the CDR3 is TGTGCCAGCAGTTTCTTCCAGTCCGAGCAGTACTTC. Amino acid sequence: CASSFFQSEQYF.

The DNA for the CDR3 is TGCAGCGTTTACAGAAACACTGAAGCTTTCTTT. Residues: CSVYRNTEAFF. V is TRBV29-1 and J is TRBJ1-1; no clear D. Germline V gives CDR1 SQVTM, CDR2 ANQGSEA. This CDR3 comprises 11 residues. V was shortened by 5 bases and J by 2 bases, with 6 bases between the two germline ends.

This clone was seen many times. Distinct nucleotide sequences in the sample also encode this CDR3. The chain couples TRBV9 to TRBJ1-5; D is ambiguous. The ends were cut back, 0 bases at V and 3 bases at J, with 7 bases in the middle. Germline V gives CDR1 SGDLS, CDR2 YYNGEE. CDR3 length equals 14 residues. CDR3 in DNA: TGTGCCAGCAGCGTAGGCGGGCCCAATCAGCCCCAGCATTTT. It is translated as CASSVGGPNQPQHF.

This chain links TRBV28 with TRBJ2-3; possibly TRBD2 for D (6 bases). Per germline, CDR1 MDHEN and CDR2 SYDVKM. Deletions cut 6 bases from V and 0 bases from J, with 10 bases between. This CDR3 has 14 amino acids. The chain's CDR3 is CASSLAVSTDTQYF. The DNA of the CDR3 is TGTGCCAGCAGCTTAGCGGTTAGCACAGATACGCAGTATTTT.

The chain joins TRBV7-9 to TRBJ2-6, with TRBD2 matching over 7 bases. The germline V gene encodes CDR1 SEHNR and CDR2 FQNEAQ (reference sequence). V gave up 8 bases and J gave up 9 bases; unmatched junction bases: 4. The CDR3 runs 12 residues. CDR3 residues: CASLPGGNVLTF. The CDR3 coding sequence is TGTGCCAGCCTTCCGGGAGGCAACGTCCTGACTTTC.

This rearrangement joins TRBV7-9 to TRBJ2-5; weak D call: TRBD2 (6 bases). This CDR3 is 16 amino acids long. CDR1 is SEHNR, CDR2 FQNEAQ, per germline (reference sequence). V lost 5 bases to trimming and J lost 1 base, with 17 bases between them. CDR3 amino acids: CASSQGRREAQETQYF. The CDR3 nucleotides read TGTGCCAGCAGCCAGGGACGGAGGGAGGCCCAAGAGACCCAGTACTTC.

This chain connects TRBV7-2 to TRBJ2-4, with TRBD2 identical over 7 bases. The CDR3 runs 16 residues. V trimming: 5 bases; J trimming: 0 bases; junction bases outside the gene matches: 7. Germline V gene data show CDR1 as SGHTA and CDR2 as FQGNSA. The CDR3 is CASSPAAGIAKNIQYF. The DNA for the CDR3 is TGTGCCAGCAGCCCAGCAGCGGGGATAGCCAAAAACATTCAGTACTTC.

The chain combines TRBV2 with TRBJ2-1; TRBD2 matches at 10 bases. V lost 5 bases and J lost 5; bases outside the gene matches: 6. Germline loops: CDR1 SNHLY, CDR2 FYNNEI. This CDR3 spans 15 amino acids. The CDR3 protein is CASSRASGGHNEQFF. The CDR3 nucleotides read TGTGCCAGCAGTCGAGCTAGCGGGGGCCACAATGAGCAGTTCTTC. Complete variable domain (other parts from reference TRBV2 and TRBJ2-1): EPEVTQTPSHQVTQMGQEVILRCVPISNHLYFYWYRQILGQKVEFLVSFYNNEISEKSEIFDDQFSVERPDGSNFTLKIRSTKLEDSAMYFCASSRASGGHNEQFFGPGTRLTVL.

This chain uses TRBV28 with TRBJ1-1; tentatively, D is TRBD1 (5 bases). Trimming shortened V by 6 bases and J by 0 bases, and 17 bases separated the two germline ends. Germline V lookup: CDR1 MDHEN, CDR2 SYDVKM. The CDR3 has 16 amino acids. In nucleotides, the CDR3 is TGTGCCAGCAGCCCGTCCGGGGGAACGGTGAACACTGAAGCTTTCTTT. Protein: CASSPSGGTVNTEAFF.

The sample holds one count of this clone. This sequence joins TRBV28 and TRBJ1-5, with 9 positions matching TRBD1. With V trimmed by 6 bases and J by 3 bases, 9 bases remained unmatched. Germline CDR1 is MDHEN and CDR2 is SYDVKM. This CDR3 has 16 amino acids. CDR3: CASSPLWTGANQPQHF. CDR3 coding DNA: TGTGCCAGCAGCCCCCTATGGACAGGGGCCAATCAGCCCCAGCATTTT. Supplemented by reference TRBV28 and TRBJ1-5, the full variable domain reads DVKVTQSSRYLVKRTGEKVFLECVQDMDHENMFWYRQDPGLGLRLIYFSYDVKMKEKGDIPEGYSVSREKKERFSLILESASTNQTSMYLCASSPLWTGANQPQHFGDGTRLSIL.

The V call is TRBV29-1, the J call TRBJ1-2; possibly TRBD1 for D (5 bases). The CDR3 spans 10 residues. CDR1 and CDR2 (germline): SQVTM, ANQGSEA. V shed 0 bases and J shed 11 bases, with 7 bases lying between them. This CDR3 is CSVEDREYTF. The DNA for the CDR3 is TGCAGCGTTGAAGACAGGGAATACACCTTC. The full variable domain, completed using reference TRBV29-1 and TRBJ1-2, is SAVISQKPSRDICQRGTSLTIQCQVDSQVTMMFWYRQQPGQSLTLIATANQGSEATYESGFVIDKFPISRPNLTFSTLTVSNMSPEDSSIYLCSVEDREYTFGSGTRLTVV.

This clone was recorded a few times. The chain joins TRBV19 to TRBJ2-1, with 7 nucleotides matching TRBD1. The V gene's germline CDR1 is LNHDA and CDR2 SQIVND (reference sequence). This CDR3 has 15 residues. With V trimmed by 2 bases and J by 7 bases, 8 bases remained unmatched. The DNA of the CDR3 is TGTGCCAGTAGTATACTCTCGACAGGGCGGAATGAGCAGTTCTTC. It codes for CASSILSTGRNEQFF.

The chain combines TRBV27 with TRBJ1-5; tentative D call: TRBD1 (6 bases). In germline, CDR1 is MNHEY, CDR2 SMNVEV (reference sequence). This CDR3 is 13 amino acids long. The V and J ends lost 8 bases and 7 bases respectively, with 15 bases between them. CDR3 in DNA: TGTGCCAGCCGAGAGGGGGTCTCGCAGCCCCAGCATTTT. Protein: CASREGVSQPQHF.

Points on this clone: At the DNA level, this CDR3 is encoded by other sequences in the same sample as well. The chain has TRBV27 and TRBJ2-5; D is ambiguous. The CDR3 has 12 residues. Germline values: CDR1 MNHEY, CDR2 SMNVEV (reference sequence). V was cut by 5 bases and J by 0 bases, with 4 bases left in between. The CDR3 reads CASSPDQETQYF. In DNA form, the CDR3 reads TGTGCCAGCAGTCCAGACCAAGAGACCCAGTACTTC.

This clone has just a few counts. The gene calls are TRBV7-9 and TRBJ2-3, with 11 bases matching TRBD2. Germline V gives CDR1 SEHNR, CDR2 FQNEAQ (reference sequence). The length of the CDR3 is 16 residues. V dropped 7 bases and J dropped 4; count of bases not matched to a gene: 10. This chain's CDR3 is CASTQTSGGTPDTQYF. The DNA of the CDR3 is TGTGCCAGCACCCAAACTAGCGGGGGAACACCAGATACGCAGTATTTT. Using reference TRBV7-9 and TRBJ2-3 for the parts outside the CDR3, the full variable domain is DTGVSQNPRHKITKRGQNVTFRCDPISEHNRLYWYRQTLGQGPEFLTYFQNEAQLEKSRLLSDRFSAERPKGSFSTLEIQRTEQGDSAMYLCASTQTSGGTPDTQYFGPGTRLTVL.

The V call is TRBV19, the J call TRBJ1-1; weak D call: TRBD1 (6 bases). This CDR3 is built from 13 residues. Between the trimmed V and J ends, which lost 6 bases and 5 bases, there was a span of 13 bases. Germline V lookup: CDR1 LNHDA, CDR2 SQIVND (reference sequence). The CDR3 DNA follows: TGTGCCAGTAGGACCAACAGGGTGACTGAAGCTTTCTTT. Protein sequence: CASRTNRVTEAFF.

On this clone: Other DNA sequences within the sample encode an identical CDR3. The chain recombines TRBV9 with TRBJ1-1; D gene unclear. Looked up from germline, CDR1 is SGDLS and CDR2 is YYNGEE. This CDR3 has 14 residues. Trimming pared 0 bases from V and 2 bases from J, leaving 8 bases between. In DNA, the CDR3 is TGTGCCAGCAGCGTAGTCGGAGGCAACACTGAAGCTTTCTTT. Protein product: CASSVVGGNTEAFF.

The CDR3 DNA reads TGTGCCAGCAGCTTAGGCCGGACTCTCTCTGGAAACACCATATATTTT. Protein sequence: CASSLGRTLSGNTIYF. The V call is TRBV7-9, the J call TRBJ1-3; D ambiguous. Trimming pared 1 base from V and 0 bases from J, leaving 10 bases between. From germline, CDR1 is SEHNR and CDR2 FQNEAQ (reference sequence). This CDR3 region has 16 residues.

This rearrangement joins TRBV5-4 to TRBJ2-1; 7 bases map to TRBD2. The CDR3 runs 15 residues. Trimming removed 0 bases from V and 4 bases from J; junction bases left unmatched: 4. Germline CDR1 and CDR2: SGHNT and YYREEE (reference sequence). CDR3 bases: TGTGCCAGCAGCTTGGACCTAGCGGAATACAATGAGCAGTTCTTC. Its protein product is CASSLDLAEYNEQFF.